The 26 T cell receptor beta chains given below trace back to one sample, sequenced in a study of vaccination effects on CD4 cells after COVID-19. Only in-frame clones appear in the TCRdb table, and some are missing; sequencing was by immunoSEQ multiplex PCR. The sample has tens of thousands of clones, 55% to 75% seen once. Antigen-specific CD4+ T cell clonotypes were called by their expansion after viral peptide-pool culture in ViraFEST. Culture lasted about nine days before CD4+ T cell isolation. Confirmation by PCR established that the person had SARS-CoV-2 infection between March and December 2020. Their specific antigens are unknown. The sequencing here drew on CD4+ T cells from PBMCs cultured with HCoV-NL63 spike peptides, taken before COVID-19 vaccination. The receptors were sampled from a human donor who had a prior SARS-CoV-2 infection.

Concerning this clone: One end of the junction is discordant with germline, which a read error may explain. The V call is TRBV7-7, the J call TRBJ2-5; perhaps D is TRBD1 or TRBD2 (6 bases each). The CDR3 runs to 14 residues. Germline CDR1 SSHAT, CDR2 FNYEAQ (reference sequence). CDR3 residues: CASSLNGGGETQYF. The CDR3 DNA is TGTGCTAGCAGCTTAAACGGGGGCGGAGAGACCCAGTACTTC.

The genes are TRBV19 and TRBJ2-7, with 9 bases identical to TRBD2. Germline V CDR1 and CDR2: LNHDA, SQIVND (reference sequence). The CDR3 has 18 residues. The trim removed 1 base at V and 1 base at J, leaving 11 bases unmatched. The chain's CDR3 is CASSIVIQRAGGSYEQYF. Written as DNA, the CDR3 is TGTGCCAGTAGTATAGTCATTCAGCGAGCGGGAGGTTCCTACGAGCAGTACTTC. Full variable domain (remainder filled in from reference TRBV19 and TRBJ2-7): DGGITQSPKYLFRKEGQNVTLSCEQNLNHDAMYWYRQDPGQGLRLIYYSQIVNDFQKGDIAEGYSVSREKKESFPLTVTSAQKNPTAFYLCASSIVIQRAGGSYEQYFGPGTRLTVT.

This clone showed up just a few times. J is TRBJ1-4 and V is TRBV6-1, with TRBD1 identical over 12 bases. V shed 3 bases, J shed 5 bases, and the junction held 1 base outside the gene matches. The CDR3 runs 15 residues. Germline V CDR1 and CDR2: MNHNS, SASEGT. The CDR3 coding sequence is TGTGCCAGCAGTGAGGGGACAGGGGGCAATGAAAAACTGTTTTTT. Residues: CASSEGTGGNEKLFF.

The CDR3 bases are TGCGCCAGCAGCTTGAGGTCAGGGGGGGCGCTCACTGAAGCTTTCTTT. Its translation: CASSLRSGGALTEAFF. This chain joins TRBV5-1 and TRBJ1-1; TRBD1 matches at 7 bases. Unmatched junction bases numbered 10, after V lost 1 base and J lost 4 bases. Germline-derived CDR1 and CDR2 are SGHRS and YFSETQ. The CDR3 runs to 16 residues.

The chain has TRBV24-1 and TRBJ1-2; D ambiguous. This CDR3 has 12 residues. Trimming cost V 0 bases and J 8 bases, with 6 bases left between them. In germline, CDR1 is KGHDR, CDR2 SFDVKD. CDR3 sequence reads: CATSDLRLGYTF. As DNA, the CDR3 is TGTGCCACCAGTGATTTGCGGTTGGGCTACACCTTC.

The chain has TRBV19 and TRBJ1-1; no definite D call. The V end lost 7 bases, the J end lost 0 bases, and 12 bases lay between the germline ends. Germline CDR1 reads LNHDA; CDR2 reads SQIVND (reference sequence). The CDR3 runs 14 residues. CDR3 sequence reads: CASNDPGMNTEAFF. CDR3 nucleotides: TGTGCCAGTAATGACCCGGGCATGAACACTGAAGCTTTCTTT. Full variable domain (outside the CDR3, taken from reference TRBV19 and TRBJ1-1): DGGITQSPKYLFRKEGQNVTLSCEQNLNHDAMYWYRQDPGQGLRLIYYSQIVNDFQKGDIAEGYSVSREKKESFPLTVTSAQKNPTAFYLCASNDPGMNTEAFFGQGTRLTVV.

J is TRBJ1-3 and V is TRBV5-6, with D hard to call. Germline CDR1 SGHDT, CDR2 YYEEEE. The CDR3 runs to 14 residues. Trimming stripped 0 bases from V and 0 bases from J, with 4 bases between. CDR3 nucleotides: TGTGCCAGCAGCTTGGTGGACTCTGGAAACACCATATATTTT. Amino acids: CASSLVDSGNTIYF.

This rearrangement joins TRBV5-1 to TRBJ2-7, with D maybe TRBD2 (6 bases). V was trimmed by 1 base and J by 4 bases, leaving 9 bases between them. This CDR3 is built from 13 residues. Germline V lookup: CDR1 SGHRS, CDR2 YFSETQ. In DNA, the CDR3 is TGCGCCAGCAGCTTGACCGGGACTTACGAGCAGTACTTC. Its translation: CASSLTGTYEQYF.

The gene calls are TRBV3-1 (or the pseudogene TRBV3-2) and TRBJ1-1; D is ambiguous. Germline V gene sequence: CDR1 LGHDT, CDR2 YNNKEL (reference sequence). This CDR3 region has 14 residues. V was clipped by 0 bases and J by 0 bases, with 5 bases between them. CDR3 sequence reads: CASSQEALNTEAFF. The CDR3 region has the DNA TGTGCCAGCAGCCAAGAGGCGCTGAACACTGAAGCTTTCTTT.

The J gene is TRBJ2-3, the V gene TRBV3-1 (or the pseudogene TRBV3-2), with D possibly matching TRBD2 (5 bases). The V gene lost 0 bases and the J gene lost 5 bases, with 6 bases spanning the gap. This CDR3 region has 13 residues. The V gene's germline CDR1 is LGHDT and CDR2 YNNKEL (reference sequence). This chain's CDR3 is CASSQDGGDTQYF. CDR3 sequence (DNA): TGTGCCAGCAGCCAAGATGGAGGAGATACGCAGTATTTT.

The rearrangement joins TRBV7-9 to TRBJ1-2, with D perhaps TRBD1 (5 bases). The germline V gene encodes CDR1 SEHNR and CDR2 FQNEAQ (reference sequence). Trimming pared 5 bases from V and 9 bases from J, leaving 16 bases between. The CDR3 is 13 amino acids. CDR3 coding DNA: TGTGCCAGCAGCCCCGGGGGGGAGAGGAGCTACACCTTC. Translating gives CASSPGGERSYTF.

This chain uses TRBV7-9 with TRBJ1-1; D remains unclear. V gave up 0 bases and J gave up 9 bases, with 11 bases separating them. Germline V CDR1 and CDR2: SEHNR, FQNEAQ (reference sequence). The CDR3 covers 13 residues. CDR3 region: CASSLARSEKAFF. CDR3 DNA: TGTGCCAGCAGCTTAGCCAGGTCGGAAAAAGCTTTCTTT.

This sequence joins TRBV15 and TRBJ1-2; 9 nucleotides align to TRBD1. J lost 4 bases, V lost 2 bases, and 8 bases had no gene match. The CDR3 spans 16 residues. CDR1 is LNHNV, CDR2 YYDKDF, per germline (reference sequence). The CDR3 region is CATSRLGQGRGYGYTF. CDR3 DNA sequence: TGTGCCACCAGCAGACTCGGACAGGGGAGAGGCTATGGCTACACCTTC.

The J gene is TRBJ2-3, the V gene TRBV11-3; a weak D match, TRBD1 (5 bases). Germline values: CDR1 SGHNT, CDR2 YENEEA. The CDR3 runs 15 residues. V was cut by 7 bases and J by 7 bases, with 21 bases left in between. Here the CDR3 reads CASTQGRRMSNTQYF. DNA of the CDR3: TGTGCCAGCACCCAGGGCCGTCGGATGTCAAATACGCAGTATTTT.

The genes are TRBV12-5 and TRBJ1-1; D call uncertain. The CDR3 sequence is 14 residues long. Germline V gives CDR1 LGHNT, CDR2 FRNRAP. Trimming shortened V by 5 bases and J by 3 bases, and 13 bases separated the two germline ends. The CDR3 coding sequence is TGTGCTAGTGGTACGGACGGATTCGACACTGAAGCTTTCTTT. It is translated as CASGTDGFDTEAFF. Drawing the rest from reference TRBV12-5 and TRBJ1-1, the complete variable domain is DARVTQTPRHKVTEMGQEVTMRCQPILGHNTVFWYRQTMMQGLELLAYFRNRAPLDDSGMPKDRFSAEMPDATLATLKIQPSEPRDSAVYFCASGTDGFDTEAFFGQGTRLTVV.

The chain uses TRBV9 and TRBJ2-3; TRBD2 aligns across 13 bases. This CDR3 contains 21 residues. The V gene end was trimmed by 0 bases and the J gene end by 4 bases; junction bases not matched to a gene: 17. From germline, CDR1 is SGDLS and CDR2 YYNGEE. CDR3 region: CASSVATTSGGFYPGADTQYF. CDR3 sequence (DNA): TGTGCCAGCAGCGTAGCTACGACTAGCGGGGGGTTTTATCCGGGGGCAGATACGCAGTATTTT.

The chain links TRBV18 to TRBJ1-4, with D unclear. This CDR3 region has 15 residues. V was cut by 2 bases and J by 4 bases, with 11 bases left in between. CDR1 KGHSH and CDR2 LQKENI come from the germline V gene. CDR3 protein: CASSPLPENNEKLFF. The CDR3 bases are TGTGCCAGCTCACCATTGCCGGAGAATAATGAAAAACTGTTTTTT.

V usage is TRBV5-6 and J usage is TRBJ1-6; tentatively, D is TRBD1 (5 bases). This CDR3 comprises 14 residues. V shed 2 bases and J shed 7 bases, with 10 bases lying between them. The germline V gene encodes CDR1 SGHDT and CDR2 YYEEEE. The chain's CDR3 is CASSFGGSNSPLHF. CDR3 coding DNA: TGTGCCAGCAGCTTTGGGGGGTCGAATTCACCCCTCCACTTT.

This clone has a handful of counts. J is TRBJ2-1 and V is TRBV6-2 or TRBV6-3; 8 bases are a match to TRBD2. The CDR3 consists of 14 residues. Trimming removed 6 bases from V and 6 bases from J; junction bases left unmatched: 7. Germline lookup yields CDR1 MNHEY and CDR2 SVGEGT. Here the CDR3 reads CASSGAGETNEQFF. The CDR3 region has the DNA TGTGCCAGCAGCGGAGCGGGAGAAACCAATGAGCAGTTCTTC.

The genes are TRBV10-3 and TRBJ2-1; TRBD2 is a possible D gene (5 bases). In germline, CDR1 is ENHRY, CDR2 SYGVKD. Trimming stripped 0 bases from V and 12 bases from J, with 12 bases between. The CDR3 is 13 amino acids. The CDR3 here is CAISESTRGGQFF. The CDR3 coding sequence is TGTGCCATCAGTGAGTCGACTCGAGGAGGGCAGTTCTTC.

The chain employs TRBV6-6 and TRBJ2-3, with D unresolved. The V and J ends lost 0 bases and 2 bases respectively, with 12 bases between them. CDR3 length: 16 amino acids. Germline V gives CDR1 MNHNY, CDR2 SVGAGI (reference sequence). CDR3 region: CASSYSTRSNTDTQYF. DNA of the CDR3: TGTGCCAGCAGTTACTCAACCCGCAGTAACACAGATACGCAGTATTTT.

This rearrangement joins TRBV9 to TRBJ1-4; maybe TRBD1 (5 bases). This CDR3 contains 16 residues. V was cut by 3 bases and J by 7 bases, with 19 bases left in between. Germline V gene lookup returns CDR1 SGDLS and CDR2 YYNGEE. CDR3 coding DNA: TGTGCCAGCAGCGCGGGAGTCGTCAGGGTGGGTGAAAAACTGTTTTTT. It codes for CASSAGVVRVGEKLFF.

This sequence joins TRBV7-2 and TRBJ2-3, with TRBD1 matching 7 bases. In germline, CDR1 is SGHTA, CDR2 FQGNSA. The CDR3 runs 17 residues. Unmatched junction bases numbered 12, after V lost 4 bases and J lost 2 bases. DNA for the CDR3: TGTGCCAGCAGCTCGCGACAGGGAAGGGGATACACAGATACGCAGTATTTT. Translation: CASSSRQGRGYTDTQYF.

This clone was observed a few times. The V and J genes are TRBV5-1 and TRBJ1-2; 7 nucleotides align to TRBD1. The CDR3 runs to 15 residues. V shed 1 base and J 6 bases; nucleotides not matched to a gene: 9. Per germline, CDR1 SGHRS and CDR2 YFSETQ. Here the CDR3 reads CASSLNEGASNGYTF. In DNA, the CDR3 is TGCGCCAGCAGCTTGAATGAGGGGGCAAGTAATGGCTACACCTTC.

V gene TRBV19 combines with J gene TRBJ2-3; 14 bases map to TRBD2. The CDR3 loop spans 17 amino acids. Germline loops: CDR1 LNHDA, CDR2 SQIVND (reference sequence). The V segment lost 6 bases and the J segment 3 bases; nucleotides outside the gene matches: 8. In DNA form, the CDR3 reads TGTGCCAGTAGAGGATTAGGACTAGCGGGAGGAACAGATACGCAGTATTTT. Translated, it gives CASRGLGLAGGTDTQYF.

CDR3 residues: CASSSSWDSDYGYTF. The CDR3 coding sequence is TGTGCCAGCAGCTCTAGTTGGGACTCCGACTATGGCTACACCTTC. The genes are TRBV7-2 and TRBJ1-2; a weak D match, TRBD1 (5 bases). The germline gives CDR1 SGHTA, CDR2 FQGNSA. This CDR3 is built from 15 residues. The V end was cut by 4 bases, the J end by 3 bases, with 15 bases between.